This TCR beta chain was identified during a study of T cells in tuberculosis. Study information: Sequenced TCRs come from CD1B-GMM tetramer-binding T cells. Study-wide results and caveats: Low-affinity CD1B-GMM tetramer-binding T cells may have been missed.

This clone appeared once. This CDR3 is 13 amino acids long. V dropped 5 bases and J dropped 4 bases, with 9 bases sitting between them. The germline V gene encodes CDR1 SGHVS and CDR2 FQNEAQ. TCR-alpha and TCR-beta chains were sequenced unpaired. Using immunoSEQ multiplex PCR, the repertoire was profiled, and TCRdb retains in-frame clones only, with some absent. Of 80,000 to 100,000 clones in the sample, approximately 90% were seen once. Cells were sorted from thawed PBMC rested overnight and stained with GMM-loaded CD1B tetramer, viability dye and anti-CD3. C32 glucose monomycolate from Rhodococcus equi was loaded onto the CD1B tetramers. About 100,000 tetramer-negative cells were sorted from each donor.

The receptor's source is an adult woman with latent tuberculosis. V usage is TRBV7-8 and J usage is TRBJ2-1; D may be TRBD1 (6 bases). Sequenced: CD1b-GMM tetramer-negative cells sorted from PBMCs. The CDR3 bases are TGTGCCAGCAGCCTAAGGGGGTACAATGAGCAGTTCTTC. It is translated as CASSLRGYNEQFF.